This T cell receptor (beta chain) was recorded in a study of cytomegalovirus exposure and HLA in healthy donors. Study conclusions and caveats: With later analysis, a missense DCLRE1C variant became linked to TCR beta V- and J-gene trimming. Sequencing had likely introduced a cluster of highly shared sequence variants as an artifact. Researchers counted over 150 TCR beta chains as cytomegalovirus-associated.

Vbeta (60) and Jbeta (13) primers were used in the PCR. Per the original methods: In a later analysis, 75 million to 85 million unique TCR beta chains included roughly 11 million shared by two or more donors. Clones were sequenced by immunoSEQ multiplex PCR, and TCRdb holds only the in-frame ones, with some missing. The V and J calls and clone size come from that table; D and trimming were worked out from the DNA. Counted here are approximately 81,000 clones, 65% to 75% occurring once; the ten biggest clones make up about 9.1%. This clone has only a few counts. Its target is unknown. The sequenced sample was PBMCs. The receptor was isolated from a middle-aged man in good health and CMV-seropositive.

This CDR3 reads CASTDGTGGWYGYTF. The CDR3 bases are TGTGCCAGCACCGACGGGACAGGGGGCTGGTATGGCTACACCTTC. V is TRBV2 and J is TRBJ1-2; 12 nucleotides agree with TRBD1. CDR3 length: 15 amino acids. The V gene end was trimmed by 7 bases and the J gene end by 5 bases; junction bases not matched to a gene: 8. CDR1 and CDR2 (germline): SNHLY, FYNNEI.